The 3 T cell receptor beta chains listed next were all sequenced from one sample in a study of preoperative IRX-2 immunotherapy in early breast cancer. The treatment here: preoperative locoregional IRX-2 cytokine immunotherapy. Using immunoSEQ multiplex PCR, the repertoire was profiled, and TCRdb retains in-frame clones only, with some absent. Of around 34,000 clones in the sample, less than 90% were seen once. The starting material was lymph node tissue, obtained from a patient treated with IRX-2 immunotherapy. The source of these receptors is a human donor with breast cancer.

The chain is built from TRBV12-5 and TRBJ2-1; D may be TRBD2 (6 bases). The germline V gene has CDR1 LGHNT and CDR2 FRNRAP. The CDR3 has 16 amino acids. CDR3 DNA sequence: TGTGCCAGCACCGCGGGCGGGGCAGGAACATACAATGAGCAGTTCTTC. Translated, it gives CASTAGGAGTYNEQFF.

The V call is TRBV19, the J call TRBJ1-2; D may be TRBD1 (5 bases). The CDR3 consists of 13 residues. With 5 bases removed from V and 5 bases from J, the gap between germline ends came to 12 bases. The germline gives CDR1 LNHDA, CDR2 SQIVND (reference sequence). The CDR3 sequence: CASSVGREYGYTF. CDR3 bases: TGTGCCAGTAGTGTCGGCAGGGAGTATGGCTACACCTTC.

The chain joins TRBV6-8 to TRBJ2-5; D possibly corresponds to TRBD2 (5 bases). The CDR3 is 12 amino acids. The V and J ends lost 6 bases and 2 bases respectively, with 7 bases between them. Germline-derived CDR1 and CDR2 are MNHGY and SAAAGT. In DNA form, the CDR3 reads TGTGCCAGCAGGGGAGTTCAAGAGACCCAGTACTTC. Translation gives CASRGVQETQYF.